The clone carrying this T cell receptor (beta chain) was counted between two and nine times. V was cut by 3 bases and J by 3 bases, with 8 bases left in between. The CDR3 runs 13 residues. This sample was taken from a study of T-cell memory formation after mild COVID-19. TCRdb recomputed calls from the 5' RACE reads with MiXCR, one row per CDR3 protein. This table has 550,000 to 600,000 distinct CDR3 sequences, about a fifth appearing once. The sequence came from an adult woman who had mild COVID-19 (a few samples of this study predate the infection). Cell type and time point are not known. The specimen was PBMCs or a T cell subset sorted from them (not recorded which). V usage is TRBV12-3 or TRBV12-4 and J usage is TRBJ1-2; the D is unclear. CDR3 DNA: TGTGCCAGCAGTTTGGAGGGATACTATGGCTACACCTTC. It yields the protein CASSLEGYYGYTF.